The present T cell receptor beta chain was sequenced within a study of CD8 T cells in Susac syndrome. A word on this clonotype: The target antigen is unknown.

Study observations and caveats: Regarding the TCR sequencing and HLA analysis, the study admitted that a relatively small number of individuals were involved.

It was treatment-naive patients with stable or active relapsing-remitting disease who made up the multiple sclerosis controls. This CDR3 spans 16 amino acids. The germline V gene has CDR1 SGHNT and CDR2 YENEEA. V was clipped by 5 bases and J by 3 bases; unmatched bases: 6. Random hexamers were used to reverse transcribe an amount of roughly 0.5 to 1 ug RNA. Each CDR3 protein gets one entry after TCRdb re-called the immunoSEQ multiplex PCR reads with MiXCR. This sample yields some 120,000 distinct CDR3 sequences, of which approximately 90% are seen a single time; 0.2% to 0.25% belongs to the top ten. The material sequenced was CD8+ T cells from PBMCs. The clonotype was recovered from a human donor with multiple sclerosis. The chain carries TRBV11-3 and TRBJ2-2; 10 bases align to TRBD2. In nucleotides, the CDR3 is TGTGCCAGCAGCCCACGGACTAGCGGATACACCGGGGAGCTGTTTTTT. The encoded protein is CASSPRTSGYTGELFF. The whole variable domain, filled in from reference TRBV11-3 and TRBJ2-2, reads EAGVVQSPRYKIIEKKQPVAFWCNPISGHNTLYWYLQNLGQGPELLIRYENEEAVDDSQLPKDRFSAERLKGVDSTLKIQPAELGDSAVYLCASSPRTSGYTGELFFGEGSRLTVL.